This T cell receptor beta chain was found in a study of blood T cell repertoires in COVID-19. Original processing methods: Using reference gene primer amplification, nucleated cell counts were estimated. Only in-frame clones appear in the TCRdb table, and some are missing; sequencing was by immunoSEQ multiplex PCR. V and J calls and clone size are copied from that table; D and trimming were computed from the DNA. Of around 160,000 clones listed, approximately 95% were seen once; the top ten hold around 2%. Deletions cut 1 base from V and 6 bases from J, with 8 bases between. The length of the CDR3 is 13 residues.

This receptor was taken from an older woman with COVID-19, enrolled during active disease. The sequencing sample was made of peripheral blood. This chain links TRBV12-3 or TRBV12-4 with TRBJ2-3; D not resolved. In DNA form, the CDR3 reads TGTGCCAGCAGTTTAGGGGCGTGGGATACGCAGTATTTT. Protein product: CASSLGAWDTQYF.